This entry describes one T cell receptor beta chain. The target of this receptor is not known. No base-level quality is on record; no much larger clone is a single base apart. CDR1 and CDR2 are read off the germline V gene as MNHEY and SVGAGI. CDR3 length: 15 amino acids, cysteine to phenylalanine. The kept DNA is CDR3 alone, 45 bases in frame from the first base. V is cut by 4 bases and J by 0 bases, and the space between the germline ends is 7 bases. This sample is drawn from a study of T cell responses to AZD1222 COVID-19 vaccine listed by TCRdb under 2021. Concerning the study at large: AZD1222 recipients whose second dose came at about 4 weeks and those whose second dose came at about 12 weeks were combined into one group, since spike-specific TCR depth and breadth did not differ between the two schedules. TCR sequencing was performed for about 240 trial participants, of whom approximately 200 were given two doses of AZD1222 and 26 were given two doses of MenACWY control vaccine. Trial participants were enrolled by age into 18-55, 56-69 and 70-plus year subgroups, with around 150, 28 and 57 TCR-sequenced participants respectively.

The sample's time point label, in plain terms: baseline before first vaccination. The vaccinee samples were drawn from two UK trials, COV001 and COV002, one of which was a single-blind randomized controlled phase 2/3 trial testing AZD1222 (ChAdOx1 nCoV-19) in healthy adults. For TCRbeta chain sequencing, PBMC samples were collected from trial participants at day 0 and at day 28 after the second dose. The CDR3 regions of human TCRbeta chains were analyzed by immunosequencing. The original methods were these. TCRs in the repertoires were compared against a reference library of SARS-CoV-2-specific TCRs that had been generated with the MIRA antigen-specificity platform. Breadth meant the fraction of unique TCRs that were SARS-CoV-2-associated, whereas depth meant the fraction of total T cells that were SARS-CoV-2-associated. Using the MIRA data, each spike-specific TCR was mapped to the spike region that the TCR reacts to and placed in a CD4 or CD8 class. Log10-transformed breadth and depth values were compared by one-way ANOVA with Sidak's multiple comparisons tests. The clones in this table, taken by TCRdb from immuneACCESS, are in-frame only. Not every clone is retained; where verified, under half of the shortfall comes from an unresolved V gene, and the cause of the rest is unknown. Clonal size and the V and J genes are those of that table, whereas D and trimming came from the DNA. In all, the sample holds roughly 170,000 clones, and 75% to 95% of those were seen once. The ten largest clones add up to approximately 3% of the sample.

What the work shows at the level of the full study, not this receptor alone: After two AZD1222 doses, both the breadth and the depth of spike-specific TCRs were significantly higher than at day 0 and than in MenACWY recipients. Epitopes outside the regions mutated in the B.1.351 and B.1.1.7 variants were reportedly recognized by nearly half of the unique spike-specific TCRs. The whole spike protein was spanned by vaccine-associated CD4 TCRs, and dominant responses were seen in regions 160-218 and 743-854. Conclusions about previously exposed vaccinees were limited because only six AZD1222 recipients were SARS-CoV-2 seropositive at baseline. No day 14 peak-response samples were available, so repertoires were characterized only after the peak T cell response. Participants were mostly white British, with more females than males. The authors suggested clonal diversity may have been underestimated. In the small 56-69-year group, the increase in depth fell short of significance, most likely because of low power.

This sequence uses TRBV6-5 and TRBJ1-6; matching of 6 bases hints at TRBD1 as the D gene. This clonotype was sampled from an adult in good health. This specimen consisted of peripheral blood, obtained on day 0 of AZD1222 vaccination. The CDR3 sequence is CASSLDSSYNSPLHF. In nucleotides, the sequence is TGTGCCAGCAGTTTGGACAGCTCCTATAATTCACCCCTCCACTTT.